This T cell receptor beta chain is from a study of T cells in Graves' hyperthyroidism and ophthalmopathy. RNA transcripts yielded amplified TCR beta CDR3 regions. TCR CDR3 underwent first-round RT-PCR with the HTBI primer set. TCRdb used MiXCR to reprocess the multiplex PCR reads, holding one entry per CDR3 protein. The table records 340,000 or so distinct CDR3 sequences, over 15% of them present only once. CDR3 size: 13 residues. Trimming shortened V by 5 bases and J by 4 bases, and 11 bases separated the two germline ends. Germline V gene data show CDR1 as MNHEY and CDR2 as SMNVEV (reference sequence). These patients, aged 18 to 65, had recently diagnosed hyperthyroidism lasting under 2 months. It was uncontrolled infection, other autoimmune disease, pregnancy or lactation that excluded patients. Clinicians diagnosed patients from clinical symptoms, serum thyroxine and TRAb, thyroid ultrasound and orbital computed tomography.

Study-wide results and caveats: Most clonotypes expanded in the thyroid (above 0.001) were also present in blood.

There are a few counts of this clonotype. Antigen unknown. The sample comprised blood. The V and J genes are TRBV27 and TRBJ1-2; D is undetermined. The clonotype originates from a woman in her forties or fifties with Graves' hyperthyroidism. Here the CDR3 DNA reads TGTGCCAGCAGTCTGGACCCCCGCTATGGCTACACCTTC. This translates into CASSLDPRYGYTF.